This TCR beta chain was obtained from a study of blood T cell repertoires in COVID-19. In the study overall: The study drew acute and convalescent COVID-19 samples from the United States, Italy and Spain. Sources were T cells, B-cell-depleted T cells, or PBMCs; the material itself was cDNA or gDNA.

Cohorts were based on clinical histories the participants reported. Per the original methods: Reference gene primers were amplified, and this amplification served to estimate nucleated cell counts. The assay was immunoSEQ multiplex PCR, and TCRdb's table has in-frame clones only and misses some. V, J and clone size reflect that table, while D and trimming were determined from the DNA. The sample comprises 200,000 to 300,000 clones, about nine tenths of which are singletons, and over 2% rests with the top ten. Material: PBMCs or T cells enriched from blood (not recorded which). The clonotype comes from a woman aged 40 to 50 with acute COVID-19.

CDR3 coding DNA: TGTGCCAGCAGTTTATCTGGCGTGGCTAGTAATGAAAAACTGTTTTTT. This codes for CASSLSGVASNEKLFF. The chain combines TRBV28 with TRBJ1-4; D uncertain. The germline CDR1 and CDR2 sequences are MDHEN and SYDVKM. The length of the CDR3 is 16 residues. V was trimmed by 1 base and J by 4 bases, leaving 13 bases between them.